These 21 T cell receptor beta chains share one sample of origin, sequenced in a study of control samples from healthy donors and cancer patients (dated by TCRdb to 2020 to 2021). Library creation used the immunoSEQ multiplex PCR assay. TCRdb retrieved this table from immuneACCESS and kept in-frame rearrangements only. Not all clones are present; in checked studies, unresolved V genes account for under half, and no reason is known for the remainder. The sample table holds 110,000 or so clones, of which just under 85% were seen once. The top ten constitute around 6.4% of the sample. Sequenced input: blood. Receptors were obtained from a man aged 18 to 29 in good health.

V and J are TRBV11-2 and TRBJ1-2; 9 positions match TRBD1. Germline assignment: CDR1 SGHAT and CDR2 FQNNGV. This CDR3 has 15 residues. Losses at the gene ends were 2 bases for V and 5 bases for J; bases not matched to a gene: 6. The chain's CDR3 is CASSLSFGQGYGYTF. The CDR3 coding sequence is TGTGCCAGCAGCTTATCTTTTGGACAGGGGTATGGCTACACCTTC.

The rearrangement links TRBV5-1 to TRBJ2-2; D is perhaps TRBD2 (5 bases). The CDR3 contains 17 residues. Trimming shortened V by 4 bases and J by 3 bases, and 19 bases separated the two germline ends. In germline, CDR1 is SGHRS, CDR2 YFSETQ. This CDR3 reads CASSLPPGSRDTGELFF. The CDR3 region has the DNA TGCGCCAGCAGCCTCCCCCCGGGATCAAGGGACACCGGGGAGCTGTTTTTT.

Only one count was recorded for this clone. The CDR3 nucleotides read TGCGCCAGCAGCCAAGAAGGATCGAAAACCTATAGCAATCAGCCCCAGCATTTT. Protein sequence: CASSQEGSKTYSNQPQHF. V and J are TRBV4-1 and TRBJ1-5; D not resolved. This CDR3 has 18 residues. Germline V gene sequence: CDR1 MGHRA, CDR2 YSYEKL. Trimming pared 0 bases from V and 0 bases from J, leaving 15 bases between.

The rearrangement uses TRBV30 and TRBJ1-5; D gene ambiguous. Germline CDR1 reads GTSNPN; CDR2 reads SVGIG (reference sequence). Trimming pared 0 bases from V and 1 base from J, leaving 7 bases between. The CDR3 is 14 amino acids. The DNA for the CDR3 is TGTGCCTGGAGTGTATGGGGAAGCAATCAGCCCCAGCATTTT. It translates to CAWSVWGSNQPQHF.

By share of the sample, this clone is medium-sized. J is TRBJ1-6 and V is TRBV5-1, with D possibly being TRBD1 (5 bases). The CDR3 extends over 15 amino acids. Germline CDR1 reads SGHRS; CDR2 reads YFSETQ. V was trimmed by 1 base and J by 10 bases, leaving 15 bases between them. CDR3 sequence (DNA): TGCGCCAGCAGCTTGTTGGGGGACTTGAGGTCACCCCTCCACTTT. Translated, it gives CASSLLGDLRSPLHF.

The genes are TRBV5-1 and TRBJ2-3; maybe TRBD2 (6 bases). Trimming took 3 bases from V and 3 from J, leaving 17 bases between them. CDR1 is SGHRS and CDR2 is YFSETQ in the germline V gene. This CDR3 comprises 16 residues. Here the CDR3 DNA reads TGCGCCAGCAGCTCCTTGGAGGGGTTGAGGACAGATACGCAGTATTTT. It is translated as CASSSLEGLRTDTQYF.

The genes are TRBV3-1 (or the pseudogene TRBV3-2) and TRBJ2-1; no reliable D call. The CDR3 length is 12 residues. Germline V gene data show CDR1 as LGHDT and CDR2 as YNNKEL (reference sequence). Between the trimmed V and J ends, which lost 4 bases and 8 bases, there was a span of 9 bases. In nucleotides, the CDR3 is TGTGCCAGCAGCCGGAGTAACTATGAGCAGTTCTTC. It codes for CASSRSNYEQFF.

This rearrangement joins TRBV21-1 to TRBJ1-5; TRBD1, the D gene given by the table, was not confirmed from the DNA. TRBV21-1 counts as a pseudogene. The CDR3 covers 18 residues. DNA of the CDR3: TGTGCCAGCATCGGGGGACGAAGAGACAGGGGCCACCATCAGCCCCAGCATTTT. Translating gives CASIGGRRDRGHHQPQHF.

This clone was recorded once. The DNA of the CDR3 is TGCGCCAGCAGCTCCGGGGCCTCCTACAATGAGCAGTTCTTC. This sequence encodes CASSSGASYNEQFF. The gene calls are TRBV4-1 and TRBJ2-1; the D call may be TRBD1 or TRBD2 (5 bases each). Trimming shortened V by 5 bases and J by 0 bases, and 8 bases separated the two germline ends. Germline V gives CDR1 MGHRA, CDR2 YSYEKL. The length of the CDR3 is 14 residues.

The chain joins TRBV29-1 to TRBJ2-1; possible D gene TRBD2, 5 bases. Trimming pared 6 bases from V and 12 bases from J, leaving 9 bases between. The CDR3 runs 9 residues. CDR1 and CDR2 (germline): SQVTM, ANQGSEA. The CDR3 DNA follows: TGCAGCGTCGACGAGGGGCAGTTCTTC. Protein: CSVDEGQFF.

The chain carries TRBV27 and TRBJ2-1; D gene ambiguous. Trimming shortened V by 2 bases and J by 0 bases, and 2 bases separated the two germline ends. The CDR3 spans 13 residues. Germline CDR1 MNHEY, CDR2 SMNVEV (reference sequence). CDR3 sequence (DNA): TGTGCCAGCAGTTTAGTCTCCTACAATGAGCAGTTCTTC. Translated: CASSLVSYNEQFF.

V is TRBV3-1 (or the pseudogene TRBV3-2) and J is TRBJ1-2, with a weak D call TRBD1 (6 bases). V was trimmed by 5 bases and J by 0 bases, leaving 10 bases between them. Germline V CDR1 and CDR2: LGHDT, YNNKEL (reference sequence). The CDR3 is 14 amino acids. The CDR3 DNA is TGTGCCAGCAGCGGGGACATCGCTAACTATGGCTACACCTTC. Encoded protein: CASSGDIANYGYTF.

CDR3 in amino acids: CASSYGQGAYGYTF. The CDR3 DNA reads as TGTGCCAGCAGTTACGGGCAGGGGGCCTATGGCTACACCTTC. The chain couples TRBV6-6 to TRBJ1-2; TRBD1 matches at 8 bases. Germline CDR1 reads MNHNY; CDR2 reads SVGAGI (reference sequence). This CDR3 region has 14 residues. Germline trimming cut 2 bases from V and 4 bases from J; bases unmatched to any gene: 3.

The chain employs TRBV5-1 and TRBJ1-2; 9 bases are a match to TRBD1. This CDR3 is 15 amino acids long. The germline CDR1 and CDR2 sequences are SGHRS and YFSETQ. The V and J ends lost 0 bases and 4 bases, in that order; junction bases with no gene match: 4. CDR3 sequence: CASSLATGGIYGYTF. DNA for the CDR3: TGCGCCAGCAGCTTGGCGACAGGGGGGATCTATGGCTACACCTTC.

The chain combines TRBV5-8 with TRBJ1-2, with D perhaps TRBD1 (5 bases). In germline, CDR1 is SGHTS, CDR2 YDEGEE. The CDR3 length is 13 residues. With 6 bases removed from V and 4 bases from J, the gap between germline ends came to 13 bases. The CDR3 nucleotides read TGTGCCAGCATTCCCCCGGGGCCCTATGGCTACACCTTC. Its protein product is CASIPPGPYGYTF. Variable domain in full (rest from reference TRBV5-8 and TRBJ1-2): EAGVTQSPTHLIKTRGQQATLRCSPISGHTSVYWYQQALGLGLQFLLWYDEGEERNRGNFPPRFSGRQFPNYSSELNVNALELEDSALYLCASIPPGPYGYTFGSGTRLTVV.

V is TRBV27 and J is TRBJ2-2; no firm D call. The V and J ends lost 3 bases and 3 bases respectively, with 5 bases between them. CDR3 size: 13 residues. Germline lookup yields CDR1 MNHEY and CDR2 SMNVEV (reference sequence). DNA for the CDR3: TGTGCCAGCAGTTTCGCGTACACCGGGGAGCTGTTTTTT. As protein: CASSFAYTGELFF.

This chain links TRBV7-8 with TRBJ1-2; 8 nucleotides align to TRBD1. Losses at the gene ends were 5 bases for V and 8 bases for J; bases not matched to a gene: 10. Germline values: CDR1 SGHVS, CDR2 FQNEAQ. This CDR3 spans 14 amino acids. CDR3 region: CASSNGTGIRGYTF. The CDR3 nucleotides read TGTGCCAGCAGCAACGGGACAGGTATTCGAGGCTACACCTTC.

This rearrangement joins TRBV6-1 to TRBJ1-4, with 7 positions matching TRBD1. The CDR3 loop spans 14 amino acids. Germline CDR1 MNHNS, CDR2 SASEGT. The V and J ends lost 2 bases and 6 bases, in that order; junction bases with no gene match: 3. The CDR3 is CASSERQGYEKLFF. The CDR3 DNA follows: TGTGCCAGCAGTGAAAGACAGGGCTATGAAAAACTGTTTTTT.

Within the sample, this clone is medium-sized (0.01 to 0.1%). The chain links TRBV19 to TRBJ1-6; D remains unclear. Germline values: CDR1 LNHDA, CDR2 SQIVND (reference sequence). The CDR3 spans 14 residues. Deletions cut 7 bases from V and 0 bases from J, with 7 bases between. The CDR3 DNA follows: TGTGCCAGTACGACTGGCTCCTATAATTCACCCCTCCACTTT. Translation: CASTTGSYNSPLHF.

This clone has just a few counts. The chain employs TRBV4-1 and TRBJ1-6; possibly TRBD1 for D (6 bases). CDR3 length equals 15 residues. V was pared by 4 bases and J by 7 bases, with 14 bases between. Looked up from germline, CDR1 is MGHRA and CDR2 is YSYEKL. DNA for the CDR3: TGCGCCAGCAGCCCGATCGACAGGCCGAATTCACCCCTCCACTTT. It yields the protein CASSPIDRPNSPLHF.

The rearrangement links TRBV27 to TRBJ1-6, with TRBD1 identical over 7 bases. Unmatched junction bases numbered 11, after V lost 4 bases and J lost 2 bases. The germline CDR1 and CDR2 sequences are MNHEY and SMNVEV (reference sequence). This CDR3 contains 18 residues. CDR3 DNA sequence: TGTGCCAGCAGTTACTACGCACGGACAGGCCCCTATAATTCACCCCTCCACTTT. Translation gives CASSYYARTGPYNSPLHF.